A selection of T cell receptor beta chains follows, all from one sample in a study of human T cells and chemical hapten exposure. Each CDR3 protein is one row after TCRdb ran MiXCR on the RACE reads. The table shows about 51,000 distinct CDR3 sequences, with 9.4% occurring only once. Sequenced here: whole blood, sampled in connection with sensitization to the hapten diphenylcyclopropenone (DPC). Source of these receptors: a middle-aged woman with alopecia areata. Some clones in this sample may be carry-over from other donors' samples. Both conserved end residues are part of each CDR3. A D gene is named only where the DNA matches it firmly. Some rows mark clone size as missing; the rest say once, few, many or name a class of expanded clone.

v_call: TRBV25-1; cdr3_length: 11; clone_size: .; j_call: TRBJ1-4; d_call: .; cdr3_nt: TGTGCCAGCAGTCCTGCTGAAAAACTGTTTTTT; cdr3_aa: CASSPAEKLFF
v_call: TRBV27; cdr3_length: 17; clone_size: many; j_call: TRBJ1-4; d_call: TRBD1; cdr3_nt: TGTGCCAGCAGTCCATTCGGACAGGGGGCAACTAATGAAAAACTGTTTTTT; cdr3_aa: CASSPFGQGATNEKLFF
v_call: TRBV20-1; cdr3_length: 15; clone_size: .; j_call: TRBJ2-3; d_call: TRBD1; cdr3_nt: TGCAGTGCTCCAGACAGGGCTAGGCGCACAGATACGCAGTATTTT; cdr3_aa: CSAPDRARRTDTQYF
v_call: TRBV3-1; cdr3_length: 11; clone_size: .; j_call: TRBJ2-2; d_call: .; cdr3_nt: TGTGCCAGCAGCCGTAACGGGGAGCTGTTTTTT; cdr3_aa: CASSRNGELFF
v_call: TRBV5-6; cdr3_length: 16; clone_size: few; j_call: TRBJ1-2; d_call: TRBD1; cdr3_nt: TGTGCCAGCAGCTTGGAACAGGGGGCGGTAGTCTATGGCTACACCTTC; cdr3_aa: CASSLEQGAVVYGYTF
v_call: TRBV3-1; cdr3_length: 18; clone_size: few; j_call: TRBJ2-5; d_call: TRBD2; cdr3_nt: TGTGCCAGCAGCCAAGTAACATCTCGCGGGGGGGACAGAGAGACCCAGTACTTC; cdr3_aa: CASSQVTSRGGDRETQYF
v_call: TRBV28; cdr3_length: 15; clone_size: few; j_call: TRBJ2-3; d_call: .; cdr3_nt: TGTGCCAGCGGGGAAATCGGGGGTGCCACAGATACGCAGTATTTT; cdr3_aa: CASGEIGGATDTQYF
v_call: TRBV25-1; cdr3_length: 15; clone_size: .; j_call: TRBJ2-5; d_call: .; cdr3_nt: TGTGCCAGCAGCCGAATCAATAGTGTGACGGAGACCCAGTACTTC; cdr3_aa: CASSRINSVTETQYF
v_call: TRBV7-2; cdr3_length: 13; clone_size: once; j_call: TRBJ2-1; d_call: .; cdr3_nt: TGTGCCAGCAGCTTAAGAGGGGAGGATGAGCAGTTCTTC; cdr3_aa: CASSLRGEDEQFF
v_call: TRBV7-2; cdr3_length: 14; clone_size: .; j_call: TRBJ1-1; d_call: .; cdr3_nt: TGTGCCAGCAGCGTCAAGAAGGGGGGCACTGAAGCTTTCTTT; cdr3_aa: CASSVKKGGTEAFF
v_call: TRBV20-1; cdr3_length: 15; clone_size: many; j_call: TRBJ2-3; d_call: TRBD1; cdr3_nt: TGCAGTGCCACTCAAAACCAGGGGGCCGGAGATACGCAGTATTTT; cdr3_aa: CSATQNQGAGDTQYF
v_call: TRBV4-1; cdr3_length: 12; clone_size: many; j_call: TRBJ1-6; d_call: .; cdr3_nt: TGCGCCAGCAGCCAAGATACCTCACCCCTCCACTTT; cdr3_aa: CASSQDTSPLHF
v_call: TRBV28; cdr3_length: 14; clone_size: many; j_call: TRBJ1-1; d_call: .; cdr3_nt: TGTGCCAGCAGTTTAACAAATATGAACACTGAAGCTTTCTTT; cdr3_aa: CASSLTNMNTEAFF
v_call: TRBV18; cdr3_length: 17; clone_size: many; j_call: TRBJ2-3; d_call: TRBD2; cdr3_nt: TGTGCCAGCTCACCCCGACTAGCGGGGGGTTTCACAGATACGCAGTATTTT; cdr3_aa: CASSPRLAGGFTDTQYF
v_call: TRBV5-6; cdr3_length: 17; clone_size: many; j_call: TRBJ2-6; d_call: TRBD1; cdr3_nt: TGTGCCAGCAGCTTGGTGACAGGGGCCTCTGGGGCCAACGTCCTGACTTTC; cdr3_aa: CASSLVTGASGANVLTF
v_call: TRBV10-3; cdr3_length: 15; clone_size: .; j_call: TRBJ2-1; d_call: .; cdr3_nt: TGTGCCATCAGTGATGACTCGAGCTCCTACAATGAGCAGTTCTTC; cdr3_aa: CAISDDSSSYNEQFF
v_call: TRBV5-1; cdr3_length: 15; clone_size: few; j_call: TRBJ2-3; d_call: TRBD2; cdr3_nt: TGCGCCAGCAGCCGACTAGCGGGATTCACAGATACGCAGTATTTT; cdr3_aa: CASSRLAGFTDTQYF
v_call: TRBV6-2/TRBV6-3; cdr3_length: 15; clone_size: many; j_call: TRBJ2-7; d_call: TRBD1; cdr3_nt: TGTGCCAGCAGGCAACCGGGACAGGGGGACGGCGAGCAGTACTTC; cdr3_aa: CASRQPGQGDGEQYF
v_call: TRBV2; cdr3_length: 13; clone_size: .; j_call: TRBJ1-1; d_call: .; cdr3_nt: TGTGCCAGCAGCATTGACTTGAACACTGAAGCTTTCTTT; cdr3_aa: CASSIDLNTEAFF
v_call: TRBV27; cdr3_length: 14; clone_size: .; j_call: TRBJ2-7; d_call: .; cdr3_nt: TGTGCCAGCAGTTTAGGCCTGAAGGTCTACGAGCAGTACTTC; cdr3_aa: CASSLGLKVYEQYF
v_call: TRBV7-9; cdr3_length: 15; clone_size: few; j_call: TRBJ2-7; d_call: .; cdr3_nt: TGTGCCAGCAGCTCAGGTCGGGAAAGCTCCTACGAGCAGTACTTC; cdr3_aa: CASSSGRESSYEQYF
v_call: TRBV4-2; cdr3_length: 16; clone_size: many; j_call: TRBJ2-5; d_call: .; cdr3_nt: TGTGCCAGCAGCCAAGAAGGCACGGTAGTCCAAGAGACCCAGTACTTC; cdr3_aa: CASSQEGTVVQETQYF
v_call: TRBV7-9; cdr3_length: 12; clone_size: .; j_call: TRBJ2-7; d_call: TRBD2; cdr3_nt: TGTGCCAGCAGCTTGGGACTAGCGGGGTCTTACTTC; cdr3_aa: CASSLGLAGSYF
v_call: TRBV30; cdr3_length: 15; clone_size: many; j_call: TRBJ2-5; d_call: .; cdr3_nt: TGTGCCTGGAGTGCAGGAGGGGCGATCCAAGAGACCCAGTACTTC; cdr3_aa: CAWSAGGAIQETQYF
v_call: TRBV20-1; cdr3_length: 11; clone_size: few; j_call: TRBJ1-1; d_call: .; cdr3_nt: TGCAGTGCTAGGGGGGGCACTGAAGCTTTCTTT; cdr3_aa: CSARGGTEAFF
v_call: TRBV24-1; cdr3_length: 14; clone_size: few; j_call: TRBJ1-2; d_call: .; cdr3_nt: TGTGCCACCAGTCCATGGGACGTGAATTATGGCTACACCTTC; cdr3_aa: CATSPWDVNYGYTF
v_call: TRBV10-3; cdr3_length: 12; clone_size: .; j_call: TRBJ2-7; d_call: .; cdr3_nt: TGTGCCATCAGTGAACGGGGCGACGAGCAGTACTTC; cdr3_aa: CAISERGDEQYF
v_call: TRBV24-1; cdr3_length: 15; clone_size: many; j_call: TRBJ2-3; d_call: TRBD1; cdr3_nt: TGTGCCACCAGTGACCCGGGACAGGCGGGGGATACGCAGTATTTT; cdr3_aa: CATSDPGQAGDTQYF
v_call: TRBV3-1; cdr3_length: 14; clone_size: many; j_call: TRBJ2-7; d_call: .; cdr3_nt: TGTGCCAGCAGCCACCGAGGGCGTGCCGGGGAGCAGTACTTC; cdr3_aa: CASSHRGRAGEQYF
v_call: TRBV18; cdr3_length: 14; clone_size: few; j_call: TRBJ1-4; d_call: .; cdr3_nt: TGTGCCAGCTCACCTGTCCAGGAAAATGAAAAACTGTTTTTT; cdr3_aa: CASSPVQENEKLFF
v_call: TRBV12-3/TRBV12-4; cdr3_length: 14; clone_size: .; j_call: TRBJ1-5; d_call: TRBD1; cdr3_nt: TGTGCCAGCAGCTGGACAGGGCTCAATCAGCCCCAGCATTTT; cdr3_aa: CASSWTGLNQPQHF
v_call: TRBV7-9; cdr3_length: 14; clone_size: many; j_call: TRBJ1-2; d_call: .; cdr3_nt: TGTGCCAGCAGCGAAGGGGGACGGCTATATGGCTACACCTTC; cdr3_aa: CASSEGGRLYGYTF
v_call: TRBV7-8; cdr3_length: 14; clone_size: many; j_call: TRBJ1-1; d_call: .; cdr3_nt: TGTGCCAGCAGCTTAGTAGAAAGGGGCACTGAAGCTTTCTTT; cdr3_aa: CASSLVERGTEAFF
v_call: TRBV12-3/TRBV12-4; cdr3_length: 16; clone_size: many; j_call: TRBJ2-7; d_call: TRBD2; cdr3_nt: TGTGCCAGCAGTTTAAGGGTCGGCGGGGGGAGTAACGAGCAGTACTTC; cdr3_aa: CASSLRVGGGSNEQYF
v_call: TRBV6-2/TRBV6-3; cdr3_length: 13; clone_size: many; j_call: TRBJ2-1; d_call: .; cdr3_nt: TGTGCCAGCACTAAGAGCTCCTACAATGAGCAGTTCTTC; cdr3_aa: CASTKSSYNEQFF
v_call: TRBV6-1; cdr3_length: 14; clone_size: many; j_call: TRBJ1-5; d_call: .; cdr3_nt: TGTGCCAGCAGTGCTGTAGGGGGCAATCAGCCCCAGCATTTT; cdr3_aa: CASSAVGGNQPQHF
v_call: TRBV12-3/TRBV12-4; cdr3_length: 13; clone_size: many; j_call: TRBJ1-1; d_call: TRBD1; cdr3_nt: TGTGCCAGCAGTTCAACAGGGGACACTGAAGCTTTCTTT; cdr3_aa: CASSSTGDTEAFF
v_call: TRBV18; cdr3_length: 13; clone_size: many; j_call: TRBJ1-1; d_call: .; cdr3_nt: TGTGCCAGCTCACTGGACAGGAACACTGAAGCTTTCTTT; cdr3_aa: CASSLDRNTEAFF
v_call: TRBV30; cdr3_length: 13; clone_size: few; j_call: TRBJ1-1; d_call: .; cdr3_nt: TGTGCCTGGAGTTTCGCGGGAAACACTGAAGCTTTCTTT; cdr3_aa: CAWSFAGNTEAFF
v_call: TRBV7-2; cdr3_length: 15; clone_size: many; j_call: TRBJ2-1; d_call: .; cdr3_nt: TGTGCCAGCAGCTCCGAGGCGGGGTCCTACAATGAGCAGTTCTTC; cdr3_aa: CASSSEAGSYNEQFF
v_call: TRBV2; cdr3_length: 15; clone_size: few; j_call: TRBJ1-5; d_call: .; cdr3_nt: TGTGCCAGCAGTGAATTTGGGGGGCCGAGTCAGCCCCAGCATTTT; cdr3_aa: CASSEFGGPSQPQHF
v_call: TRBV7-9; cdr3_length: 14; clone_size: many; j_call: TRBJ2-5; d_call: TRBD2; cdr3_nt: TGTGCCAGCATCGCGACGGGAGGGGTAGAGACCCAGTACTTC; cdr3_aa: CASIATGGVETQYF
v_call: TRBV7-9; cdr3_length: 12; clone_size: many; j_call: TRBJ2-1; d_call: .; cdr3_nt: TGTGCCAGCAGCTTGGGATACAATGAGCAGTTCTTC; cdr3_aa: CASSLGYNEQFF
v_call: TRBV6-1; cdr3_length: 13; clone_size: many; j_call: TRBJ2-7; d_call: .; cdr3_nt: TGTGCCAGCAGCCAGGGGATGGCCTACGAGCAGTACTTC; cdr3_aa: CASSQGMAYEQYF
v_call: TRBV7-2; cdr3_length: 15; clone_size: many; j_call: TRBJ1-3; d_call: .; cdr3_nt: TGTGCCAGCAGTCCCGACCCAAGCTCTGGAAACACCATATATTTT; cdr3_aa: CASSPDPSSGNTIYF
v_call: TRBV28; cdr3_length: 14; clone_size: .; j_call: TRBJ2-4; d_call: .; cdr3_nt: TGTGCCAGCAGTTTTGGGGGAGCCAAAAACATTCAGTACTTC; cdr3_aa: CASSFGGAKNIQYF
v_call: TRBV5-1; cdr3_length: 13; clone_size: .; j_call: TRBJ1-1; d_call: .; cdr3_nt: TGCGCCAGCAGCTTGGTGCCTAACACTGAAGCTTTCTTT; cdr3_aa: CASSLVPNTEAFF
v_call: TRBV4-2; cdr3_length: 16; clone_size: many; j_call: TRBJ2-3; d_call: TRBD2; cdr3_nt: TGTGCCAGCAGCCAATCGCTAGCGGGGGTCACAGATACGCAGTATTTT; cdr3_aa: CASSQSLAGVTDTQYF
v_call: TRBV3-1; cdr3_length: 16; clone_size: many; j_call: TRBJ2-5; d_call: TRBD2; cdr3_nt: TGTGCCAGCAGCCAAGAAGGCGGGGGGGTCCGCGAGACCCAGTACTTC; cdr3_aa: CASSQEGGGVRETQYF
v_call: TRBV6-5; cdr3_length: 15; clone_size: many; j_call: TRBJ2-5; d_call: TRBD2; cdr3_nt: TGTGCCAGCAGTTACTTAAGCGGGGGGGATGAGACCCAGTACTTC; cdr3_aa: CASSYLSGGDETQYF
v_call: TRBV11-2; cdr3_length: 15; clone_size: few; j_call: TRBJ2-1; d_call: TRBD2; cdr3_nt: TGTGCCAGCAGCTTAGCGGGGGGGCCCAGGGGTGAGCAGTTCTTC; cdr3_aa: CASSLAGGPRGEQFF
v_call: TRBV3-1; cdr3_length: 12; clone_size: many; j_call: TRBJ1-6; d_call: .; cdr3_nt: TGTGCCAGCAGCCTTTCATTTTCACCCCTCCACTTT; cdr3_aa: CASSLSFSPLHF
v_call: TRBV5-5; cdr3_length: 16; clone_size: .; j_call: TRBJ2-1; d_call: .; cdr3_nt: TGTGCCAGCAGCTTGCCAGGGCAGGGAGTAATCAATGAGCAGTTCTTC; cdr3_aa: CASSLPGQGVINEQFF
v_call: TRBV6-2/TRBV6-3; cdr3_length: 11; clone_size: many; j_call: TRBJ2-5; d_call: .; cdr3_nt: TGTGCCACTTCCCCCTCAGAGACCCAGTACTTC; cdr3_aa: CATSPSETQYF
v_call: TRBV24-1; cdr3_length: 14; clone_size: many; j_call: TRBJ1-5; d_call: .; cdr3_nt: TGTGCCACCAGTGTCGCCAGGGCGAATCAGCCCCAGCATTTT; cdr3_aa: CATSVARANQPQHF
v_call: TRBV4-3; cdr3_length: 15; clone_size: .; j_call: TRBJ2-3; d_call: TRBD2; cdr3_nt: TGCGCCAGCAGCCTTGGACTAGGGGGCACAGATACGCAGTATTTT; cdr3_aa: CASSLGLGGTDTQYF